The clone carrying this T cell receptor (beta chain) has at least ten counts. RNA transcripts provided the source from which TCR beta CDR3 regions were amplified. When the TCR CDR3 underwent first-round RT-PCR, the HTBI primer set was used. TCRdb re-analysed the multiplex PCR reads in MiXCR, keeping a single row per CDR3 protein. Of 690,000 or so distinct CDR3 sequences detected, over 15% appear once; the ten largest clones hold 15% to 20%. This sample was taken from a study of T cells in Graves' hyperthyroidism and ophthalmopathy. CDR3 length: 15 amino acids. The germline CDR1 and CDR2 sequences are LGHDT and YNNKEL (reference sequence). V was pared by 5 bases and J by 4 bases, with 5 bases of the junction left unmatched. Source material for PBMCs was about 10 ml fresh peripheral blood.

The chain uses TRBV3-1 and TRBJ2-1, with 10 bases aligning to TRBD2. Sequencing was done on a sample of blood. This receptor was taken from a woman in her fifties or sixties with Graves' hyperthyroidism that later progressed to Graves' ophthalmopathy. The CDR3 nucleotides read TGTGCCAGCAGCACGACTAGCGGGCATTACAATGAGCAGTTCTTC. This translates into CASSTTSGHYNEQFF.